In its sample, the clone carrying this T cell receptor beta chain was seen once. Its specificity is not known. The data stem from a study of regulatory dendritic cells for organ transplantation. In the study overall: Dendritic cell cultures received LPS on day 6.

Study conclusions and caveats: The authors noted considerable between-person heterogeneity in alloreactive memory CD8+ cells.

This CDR3 has 12 residues. V lost 8 bases and J 3 bases, leaving 10 bases between the germline ends. The germline V gene encodes CDR1 MNHNY and CDR2 SVGAGI (reference sequence). CFSE-labeled sorted T cells met regulatory or mature dendritic cells for over 4 days. Generated by immunoSEQ multiplex PCR, the TCRdb table keeps only in-frame clones and is missing some. The data show over 9,500 clones, approximately 89% seen once. This sequence joins TRBV6-6 and TRBJ1-1; D might be TRBD1 (6 bases). Sequenced material: naive CD8+ T cells from blood cultured with regulatory dendritic cells. Described subset: CD45RA+ naive T cells. The receptor comes from a human donor in good health. CDR3 DNA: TGTGCCAGCTTAGGGGGGCACACTGAAGCTTTCTTT. Residues: CASLGGHTEAFF.